This entry concerns a single T cell receptor (beta chain). The sample belongs to a study of OX40 agonist ivuxolimab in advanced cancers. Generated by immunoSEQ multiplex PCR, the TCRdb table keeps only in-frame clones and is missing some. The table records 65,000 or so clones, 86% of them present only once. The TCR originated in an adult with an advanced solid tumor such as melanoma, head and neck, liver or kidney cancer. The sequences come from CD4+ or CD8+ T cells sorted from blood, collected in a trial of the OX40 agonist ivuxolimab.

CDR3 residues: CASSFGTGGNQPQHF. The CDR3, as DNA: TGTGCCAGCAGTTTTGGGACAGGGGGCAATCAGCCCCAGCATTTT. The rearrangement uses TRBV27 and TRBJ1-5, with 10 positions matching TRBD1. The CDR3 has 15 amino acids. V gave up 3 bases and J gave up 2 bases; unmatched junction bases: 1. In germline, CDR1 is MNHEY, CDR2 SMNVEV (reference sequence).